These 2 T cell receptor beta chains were sequenced from one sample in a study of metastatic and nonmetastatic thyroid tumors. TCRdb re-called the PCR reads with MiXCR. The sample has about 40,000 clones; around 17% are singletons. All patients reached thyroid surgery having received no treatment beforehand. Source material: blood. The receptors were gathered from a female donor with papillary thyroid cancer or a benign thyroid nodule (not recorded which). Some clones in this sample may be carry-over from other donors' samples.

This clone was counted many times. One end of the junction varies from germline; a read error may be responsible. V usage is TRBV2 and J usage is TRBJ2-2; 9 positions agree with TRBD1. Germline V lookup: CDR1 SNHLY, CDR2 FYNNEI. The CDR3 runs to 15 residues. CDR3 amino acids: CASRTGGSKTGELFF. The CDR3 DNA sequence: TGTGCCAGTCGCACAGGGGGCTCGAAGACCGGGGAGCTGTTTTTT.

This clone was seen only a few times. One end of the junction varies from germline; a read error may be responsible. The V call is TRBV19, the J call TRBJ1-3; a possible D gene is TRBD1 (5 bases). CDR3 length equals 15 residues. Germline CDR1 LNHDA, CDR2 SQIVND (reference sequence). In DNA form, the CDR3 reads TGCGCCAGTAAAGGGGAACCGGGAACTGTAAACACCATATATTTT. Residues: CASKGEPGTVNTIYF. Based on the CDR3 plus reference TRBV19 and TRBJ1-3, the full variable domain is DGGITQSPKYLFRKEGQNVTLSCEQNLNHDAMYWYRQDPGQGLRLIYYSQIVNDFQKGDIAEGYSVSREKKESFPLTVTSAQKNPTAFYLCASKGEPGTVNTIYFGEGSWLTVV.